The source of this TCR beta chain is a study of T-cell memory formation after mild COVID-19. Note on this clonotype: Its target is unknown.

Notes on the study in general: Clones which contracted sat mainly in CM and EM if CD4+, and in EMRA if CD8+. Clones contracting day 15 to 85 were balanced CD4/CD8; later expanders leaned CD4+.

CDR1 and CDR2 (germline): ENHRY, SYGVKD. The CDR3 covers 12 residues. Trimming cost V 7 bases and J 5 bases, with 9 bases left between them. 5'RACE, which relied on constant-segment primers, yielded TCR alpha and TCR beta cDNA libraries carrying sample barcodes and UMIs. TCRdb used MiXCR to reprocess the 5' RACE reads, holding one entry per CDR3 protein. The top ten clones hold roughly a fifth of a sample with 250,000 to 300,000 distinct CDR3 sequences, around 15% of them seen once. The clonotype was recovered from a man aged 18 to 30 who had mild COVID-19 (a few samples of this study predate the infection). Cell type and time point are not known. The sequenced sample was PBMCs or a T cell subset sorted from them (not recorded which). The chain recombines TRBV10-3 with TRBJ2-1; D ambiguous. CDR3 protein: CAINVRNNEQFF. DNA for the CDR3: TGTGCCATCAACGTGAGAAACAATGAGCAGTTCTTC.